The 9 T cell receptor beta chains below come from one sample, sequenced in a study of shared clonotypes between healthy human individuals. Clones were read by immunoSEQ multiplex PCR, and TCRdb kept only the in-frame ones, dropping some. The sample includes over a million clones, about 75% of them seen just once. The specimen sequenced was memory CD4+ T cells sorted from blood. The subset was: CD45RA-negative fraction. The receptor source for this set is a man younger than 35 in good health.

The chain employs TRBV5-6 and TRBJ1-2; 7 nucleotides line up with TRBD1. The CDR3 has 13 residues. Germline loops: CDR1 SGHDT, CDR2 YYEEEE. With V trimmed by 0 bases and J by 8 bases, 4 bases remained unmatched. Here the CDR3 DNA reads TGTGCCAGCAGCTTGGGACAGGGTGGGGGCTACACCTTC. It codes for CASSLGQGGGYTF.

The chain recombines TRBV5-6 with TRBJ1-3, with unresolved D. This CDR3 has 15 amino acids. The germline V and J ends were trimmed by 4 bases and 4 bases, with 15 bases remaining between them. CDR1 and CDR2 from the germline V gene are SGHDT and YYEEEE. The CDR3 region has the DNA TGTGCCAGCAGCAATCCCGGGGTGTACGGAAACACCATATATTTT. It yields the protein CASSNPGVYGNTIYF.

This clone was seen a handful of times. The same CDR3 is also encoded by other DNA sequences in this sample. The chain recombines TRBV5-8 with TRBJ2-2; 7 nucleotides align to TRBD1. CDR1 and CDR2 from the germline V gene are SGHTS and YDEGEE. The CDR3 contains 13 residues. The V and J ends lost 2 bases and 6 bases, in that order; junction bases with no gene match: 1. Written as DNA, the CDR3 is TGTGCCAGCAGCTTACAGGGGCCCGGGGAGCTGTTTTTT. This translates into CASSLQGPGELFF.

V gene TRBV7-2 combines with J gene TRBJ1-1, with 8 bases aligning to TRBD1. Trimming took 6 bases from V and 5 from J; bases not matched to a gene: 5. Germline-derived CDR1 and CDR2 are SGHTA and FQGNSA. The CDR3 has 13 amino acids. CDR3: CASSRQGKTEAFF. The CDR3 nucleotides read TGTGCCAGCAGTAGACAGGGGAAGACTGAAGCTTTCTTT.

The J gene is TRBJ2-5, the V gene TRBV30; D unclear. The CDR3 loop spans 13 amino acids. Germline V CDR1 and CDR2: GTSNPN, SVGIG (reference sequence). Trimming pared 4 bases from V and 5 bases from J, leaving 14 bases between. The CDR3 region is CAWMASSYETQYF. DNA of the CDR3: TGTGCCTGGATGGCCAGTTCGTATGAGACCCAGTACTTC.

This chain joins TRBV5-4 and TRBJ2-3, with D perhaps TRBD2 (6 bases). CDR3 length: 13 amino acids. Germline V gene data show CDR1 as SGHNT and CDR2 as YYREEE (reference sequence). V was pared by 7 bases and J by 0 bases, with 9 bases between. The CDR3 here is CASRTKSTDTQYF. Written as DNA, the CDR3 is TGTGCCAGCCGGACTAAAAGCACAGATACGCAGTATTTT.

The V gene is TRBV5-1, the J gene TRBJ2-5; TRBD2 is a possible D gene (6 bases). V was trimmed by 4 bases and J by 2 bases, leaving 12 bases between them. The V gene's germline CDR1 is SGHRS and CDR2 YFSETQ. The CDR3 is made up of 14 amino acids. The CDR3 loop is CASSIRSGQETQYF. CDR3 nucleotide sequence: TGCGCCAGCAGCATCCGTAGCGGACAAGAGACCCAGTACTTC.

V gene TRBV18 combines with J gene TRBJ2-7; a possible D gene is TRBD1 (5 bases). Germline lookup yields CDR1 KGHSH and CDR2 LQKENI. The ends were cut back, 4 bases at V and 1 base at J, with 20 bases in the middle. CDR3 size: 17 residues. The CDR3 DNA follows: TGTGCCAGCTCACAGGGGTTGTCGCCCCTGTCGTCCTACGAGCAGTACTTC. This gives the protein CASSQGLSPLSSYEQYF.

With respect to this clone: Other DNA sequences of this sample code for an identical CDR3. This rearrangement joins TRBV10-3 to TRBJ1-6; tentative D call: TRBD1 (5 bases). Deletions cut 0 bases from V and 7 bases from J, with 13 bases between. The length of the CDR3 is 16 residues. CDR1 is ENHRY, CDR2 SYGVKD, per germline. DNA of the CDR3: TGTGCCATCAGTGAGTCGAGAGGGGCAGGGAATTCACCCCTCCACTTT. Amino acid sequence: CAISESRGAGNSPLHF.